The clone carrying this T cell receptor beta chain was observed at least ten times. Sequencing used immunoSEQ multiplex PCR; TCRdb keeps in-frame clones, though not all of them. This sample carries about 6,400 clones and no singletons, and about 5.2% goes to the top ten. Treatment was busulfan-fludarabine conditioning, a marrow graft, and cyclophosphamide on days +3 and +4. The sample is drawn from a study of T cells after posttransplantation cyclophosphamide. Per the germline V gene, CDR1 is MDHEN and CDR2 is SYDVKM. After removal of 3 bases from V and 1 base from J, the junction contained 1 base not matched to a gene. The CDR3 sequence is 14 residues long.

The J gene is TRBJ2-3, the V gene TRBV28; 7 bases are shared with TRBD1. This receptor was obtained from a young adult male patient who received an allogeneic stem cell transplant from an unrelated donor, was CMV-positive, and had acute and chronic GVHD. Among the T cells, some may be from the graft donor. The source was PBMCs, collected after an allogeneic stem cell transplant with post-transplant cyclophosphamide. In nucleotides, the CDR3 is TGTGCCAGCAGTTTTGGGACAGGCACAGATACGCAGTATTTT. Translating it yields CASSFGTGTDTQYF.